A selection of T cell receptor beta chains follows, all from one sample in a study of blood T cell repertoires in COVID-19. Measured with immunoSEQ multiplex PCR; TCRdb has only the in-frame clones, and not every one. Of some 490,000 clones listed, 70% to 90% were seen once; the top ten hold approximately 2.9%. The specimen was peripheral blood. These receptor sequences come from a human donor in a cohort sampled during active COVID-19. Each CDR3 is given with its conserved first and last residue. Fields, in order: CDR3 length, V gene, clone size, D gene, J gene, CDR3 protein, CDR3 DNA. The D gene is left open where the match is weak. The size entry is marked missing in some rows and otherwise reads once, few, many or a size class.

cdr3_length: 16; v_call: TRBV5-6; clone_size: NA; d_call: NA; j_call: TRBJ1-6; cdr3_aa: CASSLGVWASNSPLHF; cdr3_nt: TGTGCCAGCAGCTTGGGGGTTTGGGCGTCTAATTCACCCCTCCACTTT
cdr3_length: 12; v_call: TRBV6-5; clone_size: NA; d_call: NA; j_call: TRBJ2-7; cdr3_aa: CASGDYELRQYF; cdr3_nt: TGTGCCAGCGGAGACTACGAGCTACGGCAGTACTTC
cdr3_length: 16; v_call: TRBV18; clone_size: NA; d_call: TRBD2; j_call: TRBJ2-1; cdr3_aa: CASSAISGSSYNEQFF; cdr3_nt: TGTGCCAGCTCAGCCATTAGCGGGAGTTCCTACAATGAGCAGTTCTTC
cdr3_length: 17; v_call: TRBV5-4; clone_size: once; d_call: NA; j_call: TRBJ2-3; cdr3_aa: CASSQSGSITSTDTQYF; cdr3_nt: TGTGCCAGCAGCCAATCTGGTTCGATTACTAGCACAGATACGCAGTATTTT
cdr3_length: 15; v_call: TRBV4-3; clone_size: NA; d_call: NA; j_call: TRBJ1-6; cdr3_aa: CASSDFEGYNSPLHF; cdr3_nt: TGCGCCAGCAGCGACTTCGAGGGATATAATTCACCCCTCCACTTT
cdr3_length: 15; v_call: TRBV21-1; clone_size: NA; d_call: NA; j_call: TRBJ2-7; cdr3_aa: CASSKAEDRTYEQYF; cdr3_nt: TGTGCCAGCAGCAAAGCGGAGGACCGCACCTACGAGCAGTACTTC
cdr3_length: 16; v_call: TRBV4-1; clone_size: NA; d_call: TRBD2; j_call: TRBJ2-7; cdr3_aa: CASSQERSGRAVEQYF; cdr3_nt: TGCGCCAGCAGCCAGGAACGTAGCGGGAGGGCGGTCGAGCAGTACTTC
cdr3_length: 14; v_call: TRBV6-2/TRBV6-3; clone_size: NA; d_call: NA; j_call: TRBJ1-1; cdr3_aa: CASSYGPGNTEAFF; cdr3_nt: TGTGCCAGCAGTTACGGTCCGGGGAACACTGAAGCTTTCTTT
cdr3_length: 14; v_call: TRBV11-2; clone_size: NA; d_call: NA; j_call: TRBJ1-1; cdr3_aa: CASNQGQMNTEAFF; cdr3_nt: TGTGCCAGCAACCAGGGGCAGATGAACACTGAAGCTTTCTTT
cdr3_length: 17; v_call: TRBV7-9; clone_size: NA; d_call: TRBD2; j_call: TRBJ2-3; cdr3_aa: CASSLGLASGLSDTQYF; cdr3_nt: TGTGCCAGCAGCTTAGGTCTGGCTAGCGGTTTGTCAGATACGCAGTATTTT
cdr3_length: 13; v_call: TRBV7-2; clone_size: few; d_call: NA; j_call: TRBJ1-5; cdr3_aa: CASSLTGYQPQHF; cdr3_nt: TGTGCCAGCAGCTTAACAGGGTATCAGCCCCAGCATTTT
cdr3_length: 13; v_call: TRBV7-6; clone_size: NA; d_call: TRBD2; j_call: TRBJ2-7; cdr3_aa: CASSLGLAGEQYF; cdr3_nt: TGTGCCAGCAGCTTAGGACTAGCGGGCGAGCAGTACTTC
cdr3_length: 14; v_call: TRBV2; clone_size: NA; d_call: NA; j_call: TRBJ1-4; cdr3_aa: CASIPRTGIDKLFF; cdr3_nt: TGTGCCAGCATTCCTAGGACGGGAATAGACAAACTGTTTTTT
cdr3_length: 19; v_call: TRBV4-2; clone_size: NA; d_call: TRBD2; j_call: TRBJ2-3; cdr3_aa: CASSQDFGGGAASTDTQYF; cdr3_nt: TGTGCCAGCAGCCAAGATTTCGGCGGGGGAGCCGCTAGCACAGATACGCAGTATTTT
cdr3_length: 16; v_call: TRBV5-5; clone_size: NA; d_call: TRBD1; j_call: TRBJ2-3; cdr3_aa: CASSDPGQGSTDTQYF; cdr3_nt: TGTGCCAGCAGCGACCCGGGACAGGGAAGTACAGATACGCAGTATTTT
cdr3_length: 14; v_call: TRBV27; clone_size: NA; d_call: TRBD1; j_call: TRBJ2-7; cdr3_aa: CATLGTGSSYEQYF; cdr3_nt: TGTGCCACCCTAGGGACAGGGAGCTCCTACGAGCAGTACTTC
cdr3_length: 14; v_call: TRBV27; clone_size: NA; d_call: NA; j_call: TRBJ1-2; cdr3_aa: CASFLGGPGYGYTF; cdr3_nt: TGTGCCAGCTTCCTAGGAGGGCCGGGGTATGGCTACACCTTC
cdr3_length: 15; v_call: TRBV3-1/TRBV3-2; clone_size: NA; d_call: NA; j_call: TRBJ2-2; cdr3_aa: CASSPPGVNTGELFF; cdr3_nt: TGTGCCAGCAGCCCACCGGGGGTGAACACCGGGGAGCTGTTTTTT
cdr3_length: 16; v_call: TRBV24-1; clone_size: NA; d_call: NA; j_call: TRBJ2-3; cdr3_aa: CATSDLRDSSTDTQYF; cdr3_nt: TGTGCCACCAGTGATTTACGGGACTCTAGCACAGATACGCAGTATTTT
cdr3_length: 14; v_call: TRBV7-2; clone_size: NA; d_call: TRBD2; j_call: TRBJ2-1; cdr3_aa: CASGRARSYNEQFF; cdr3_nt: TGTGCTAGCGGGAGGGCCCGTTCCTACAATGAGCAGTTCTTC
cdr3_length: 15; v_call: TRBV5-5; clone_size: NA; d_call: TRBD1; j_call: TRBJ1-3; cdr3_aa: CASSLEGAVGNTIYF; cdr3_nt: TGTGCCAGCAGCTTAGAGGGGGCTGTCGGAAACACCATATATTTT
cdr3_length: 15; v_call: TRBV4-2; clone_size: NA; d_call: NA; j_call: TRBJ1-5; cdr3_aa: CASSQVMGGNQPQHF; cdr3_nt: TGTGCCAGCAGCCAAGTTATGGGGGGGAATCAGCCCCAGCATTTT
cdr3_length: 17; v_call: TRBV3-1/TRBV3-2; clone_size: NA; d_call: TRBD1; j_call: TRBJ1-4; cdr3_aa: CASSQLSSGTAVQKLFF; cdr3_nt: TGTGCCAGCAGCCAGCTGAGCTCCGGGACAGCTGTACAAAAACTGTTTTTT
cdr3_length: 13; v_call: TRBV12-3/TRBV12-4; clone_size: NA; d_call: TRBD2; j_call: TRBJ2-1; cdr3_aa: CASSFSGYNEQFF; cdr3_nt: TGTGCCAGCAGTTTTAGCGGGTACAATGAGCAGTTCTTC
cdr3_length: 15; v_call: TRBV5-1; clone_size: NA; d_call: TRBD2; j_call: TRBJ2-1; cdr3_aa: CASSVRGLGVNEQFF; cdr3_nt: TGCGCCAGCAGCGTCCGGGGACTAGGCGTCAATGAGCAGTTCTTC
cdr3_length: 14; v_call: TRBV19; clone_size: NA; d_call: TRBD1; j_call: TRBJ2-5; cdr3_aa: CASSTNRGPETQYF; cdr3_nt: TGTGCCAGTAGTACAAACAGGGGGCCTGAGACCCAGTACTTC
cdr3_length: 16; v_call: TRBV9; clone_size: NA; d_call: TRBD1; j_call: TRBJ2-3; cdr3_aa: CASSVEGGRITDTQYF; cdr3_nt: TGTGCCAGCAGCGTAGAAGGGGGCAGGATCACAGATACGCAGTATTTT
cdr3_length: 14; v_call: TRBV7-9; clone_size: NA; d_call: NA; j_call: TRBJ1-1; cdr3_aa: CASSLGVTGSEAFF; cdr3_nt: TGTGCCAGCAGCTTAGGAGTCACGGGTTCTGAAGCTTTCTTT
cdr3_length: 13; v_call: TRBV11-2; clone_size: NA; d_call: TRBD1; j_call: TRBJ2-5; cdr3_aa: CASSTGQLETQYF; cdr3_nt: TGTGCCAGCAGCACGGGACAGTTAGAGACCCAGTACTTC
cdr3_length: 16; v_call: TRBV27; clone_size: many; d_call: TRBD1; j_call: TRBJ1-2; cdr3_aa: CASSPLHRGLNYGYTF; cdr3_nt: TGTGCCAGCAGTCCGCTCCACAGGGGCCTTAACTATGGCTACACCTTC
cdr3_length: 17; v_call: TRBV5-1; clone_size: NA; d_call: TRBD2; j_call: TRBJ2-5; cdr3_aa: CASSLALAGGLAGTQYF; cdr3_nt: TGCGCCAGCAGCTTGGCCCTAGCGGGAGGGCTAGCGGGGACCCAGTACTTC
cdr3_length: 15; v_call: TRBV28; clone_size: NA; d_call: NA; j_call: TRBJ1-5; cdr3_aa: CASDPSGHRNQPQHF; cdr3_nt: TGTGCCAGCGACCCTTCGGGACATAGGAATCAGCCCCAGCATTTT
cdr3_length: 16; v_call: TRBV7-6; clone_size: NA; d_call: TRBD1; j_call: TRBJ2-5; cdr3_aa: CASSLITGGRQETQYF; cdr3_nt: TGTGCCAGCAGCCTGATCACAGGGGGGAGGCAAGAGACCCAGTACTTC
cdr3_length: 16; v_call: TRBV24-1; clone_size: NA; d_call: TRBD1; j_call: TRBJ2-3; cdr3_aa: CATSDSATTGEDTQYF; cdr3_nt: TGTGCCACCAGTGATTCGGCTACCACAGGGGAAGATACGCAGTATTTT
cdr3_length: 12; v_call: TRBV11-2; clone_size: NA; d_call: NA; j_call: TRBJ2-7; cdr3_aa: CASSSDTYEQYF; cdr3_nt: TGTGCCAGCAGCTCCGACACCTACGAGCAGTACTTC
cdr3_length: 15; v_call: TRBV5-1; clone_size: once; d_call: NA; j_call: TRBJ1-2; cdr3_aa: CASSQSEVPNYGYTF; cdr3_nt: TGCGCCAGCAGCCAATCAGAGGTTCCTAACTATGGCTACACCTTC
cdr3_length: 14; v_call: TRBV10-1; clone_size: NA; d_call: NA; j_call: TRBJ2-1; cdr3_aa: CASSEQNSYNEQFF; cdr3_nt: TGCGCCAGCAGTGAACAAAACTCCTACAATGAGCAGTTCTTC
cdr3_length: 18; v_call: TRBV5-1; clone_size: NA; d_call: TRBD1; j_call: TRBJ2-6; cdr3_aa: CASSLAAGGSSGANVLTF; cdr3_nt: TGCGCCAGCAGCTTGGCCGCAGGGGGCTCCTCTGGGGCCAACGTCCTGACTTTC
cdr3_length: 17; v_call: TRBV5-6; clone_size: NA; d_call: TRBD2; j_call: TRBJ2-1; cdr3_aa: CASRRPSGGSSYNEQFF; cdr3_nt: TGTGCCAGCAGACGACCGAGCGGGGGTAGCTCCTACAATGAGCAGTTCTTC
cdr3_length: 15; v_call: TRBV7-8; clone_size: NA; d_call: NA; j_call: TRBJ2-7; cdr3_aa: CASSLQIQDVDEQYF; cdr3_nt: TGTGCCAGCAGCTTACAGATTCAGGATGTGGACGAGCAGTACTTC
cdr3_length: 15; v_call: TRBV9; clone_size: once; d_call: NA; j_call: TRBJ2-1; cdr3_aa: CASSAKLGLQNEQFF; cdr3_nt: TGTGCCAGCAGCGCCAAACTAGGATTACAGAATGAGCAGTTCTTC
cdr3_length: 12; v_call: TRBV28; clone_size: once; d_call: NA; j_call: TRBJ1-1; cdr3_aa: CASSRVYTEAFF; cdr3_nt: TGTGCCAGCAGCAGGGTATACACTGAAGCTTTCTTT